These 14 T cell receptor beta chains were all obtained from the same sample, sequenced in a study of cytomegalovirus exposure and HLA in healthy donors. The PCR made use of 60 Vbeta and 13 Jbeta primers. The assay was immunoSEQ multiplex PCR, and TCRdb's table has in-frame clones only and misses some. The data contain about 120,000 clones, around 80% of them singletons. Specimen: PBMCs. These receptors were obtained from a woman aged 40 to 55 in good health and CMV-seropositive.

The V gene is TRBV9, the J gene TRBJ1-3; D unclear. Trimming took off 0 bases at V and 0 bases at J, with 10 bases between the two ends. This CDR3 is built from 16 residues. Germline values: CDR1 SGDLS, CDR2 YYNGEE. This CDR3 reads CASSVDRFSSGNTIYF. Here the CDR3 DNA reads TGTGCCAGCAGCGTAGATCGGTTTAGCTCTGGAAACACCATATATTTT.

The chain employs TRBV5-4 and TRBJ2-7, with D perhaps TRBD2 (6 bases). This CDR3 contains 14 residues. V dropped 4 bases and J dropped 4 bases, with 15 bases sitting between them. CDR1 is SGHNT, CDR2 YYREEE, per germline (reference sequence). This chain's CDR3 is CASSPGGAEYEQYF. CDR3 nucleotides: TGTGCCAGCAGCCCCGGAGGGGCGGAGTACGAGCAGTACTTC.

The rearrangement uses TRBV4-1 and TRBJ2-1; D remains ambiguous. The V end was cut by 4 bases, the J end by 6 bases, with 7 bases between. The length of the CDR3 is 12 residues. The germline V gene encodes CDR1 MGHRA and CDR2 YSYEKL. CDR3 loop: CASSRTVNEQFF. In nucleotides, the CDR3 is TGCGCCAGCAGCCGTACGGTCAATGAGCAGTTCTTC.

This rearrangement joins TRBV7-2 to TRBJ2-3, with 8 bases aligning to TRBD1. Germline values: CDR1 SGHTA, CDR2 FQGNSA. V dropped 3 bases and J dropped 2; count of bases not matched to a gene: 4. There are 15 residues in the CDR3. The CDR3 sequence: CASSLGTGYTDTQYF. The CDR3 region has the DNA TGTGCCAGCAGCTTGGGGACAGGTTACACAGATACGCAGTATTTT.

This chain connects TRBV7-9 to TRBJ2-5; D may be TRBD1 (6 bases). V dropped 5 bases and J dropped 5 bases, with 12 bases sitting between them. Germline V gives CDR1 SEHNR, CDR2 FQNEAQ (reference sequence). The CDR3 runs to 13 residues. The DNA for the CDR3 is TGTGCCAGCAGCCCCTGGACAGTGGAGACCCAGTACTTC. Encoded protein: CASSPWTVETQYF.

The chain is built from TRBV6-4 and TRBJ2-3; 13 bases are shared with TRBD2. This CDR3 spans 16 amino acids. CDR1 MRHNA and CDR2 SNTAGT come from the germline V gene. J gave up 1 base and V 5 bases, and 3 bases lay outside the gene matches. The CDR3 loop is CASSTGTSGGTDTQYF. CDR3 nucleotide sequence: TGTGCCAGCAGTACCGGGACTAGCGGGGGCACAGATACGCAGTATTTT.

The J gene is TRBJ2-7, the V gene TRBV5-1; TRBD1 matches 8 bases. J was trimmed by 6 bases and V by 1 base; bases with no gene match: 9. This CDR3 comprises 15 residues. Germline values: CDR1 SGHRS, CDR2 YFSETQ. CDR3 sequence (DNA): TGCGCCAGCAGCTTGTCTCAGGGGGCTTCAGGCGAGCAGTACTTC. This encodes CASSLSQGASGEQYF.

The J gene is TRBJ2-6, the V gene TRBV29-1; D is ambiguous. The CDR3 contains 15 residues. In germline, CDR1 is SQVTM, CDR2 ANQGSEA. Between the trimmed V and J ends, which lost 3 bases and 0 bases, there was a span of 9 bases. CDR3 DNA sequence: TGCAGCGTTGACAGGTTGAGCTCTGGGGCCAACGTCCTGACTTTC. It translates to CSVDRLSSGANVLTF.

The CDR3 here is CASSPRAGGPLHF. The CDR3 region has the DNA TGTGCCAGCAGCCCGCGGGCCGGGGGACCCCTCCACTTT. V and J are TRBV4-2 and TRBJ1-6; a possible D gene is TRBD1 (5 bases). The CDR3 totals 13 residues. CDR1 and CDR2 (germline): LGHNA, YNFKEQ. V was shortened by 4 bases and J by 12 bases, with 13 bases between the two germline ends.

This chain uses TRBV5-6 with TRBJ2-1, with a weak D call TRBD1 (6 bases). The CDR3 contains 14 residues. Germline CDR1 SGHDT, CDR2 YYEEEE. With 4 bases removed from V and 6 bases from J, the gap between germline ends came to 14 bases. CDR3 amino acids: CASSPPARGNEQFF. CDR3 DNA sequence: TGTGCCAGCAGCCCCCCGGCCAGGGGCAATGAGCAGTTCTTC.

The V and J genes are TRBV2 and TRBJ1-2; TRBD1 agrees at 9 bases. Germline-derived CDR1 and CDR2 are SNHLY and FYNNEI. This CDR3 has 14 residues. V lost 5 bases, J lost 3 bases, and 4 bases stayed unmatched. CDR3 loop: CASSLRQGDYGYTF. CDR3 DNA: TGTGCCAGCAGTTTGAGACAGGGGGACTATGGCTACACCTTC.

The chain employs TRBV18 and TRBJ2-4; possibly TRBD1 for D (5 bases). The germline V gene has CDR1 KGHSH and CDR2 LQKENI. V was clipped by 0 bases and J by 9 bases, with 6 bases between them. The CDR3 totals 12 residues. CDR3 in DNA: TGTGCCAGCTCACCACCAAGGGGCATTCAGTACTTC. Protein: CASSPPRGIQYF.

The chain combines TRBV6-5 with TRBJ2-7, with 7 nucleotides matching TRBD1. Trimming removed 5 bases from V and 3 bases from J; junction bases left unmatched: 7. CDR3 size: 14 residues. Germline CDR1 reads MNHEY; CDR2 reads SVGAGI. CDR3 nucleotides: TGTGCCAGCAGTCATATGAGACAGGGCTACGAGCAGTACTTC. It translates to CASSHMRQGYEQYF.

The rearrangement joins TRBV7-9 to TRBJ2-5; 8 nucleotides align to TRBD1. The tail of the sequence fits TRBJ2-7 better, so the J call may be wrong. Germline assignment: CDR1 SEHNR and CDR2 FQNEAQ (reference sequence). The CDR3 is made up of 17 amino acids. The CDR3 nucleotides read TGTGCCAGCAGCTTAGGACAGGGGATTTCTGGGAGGACCGAGCAGTACTTC. Translation gives CASSLGQGISGRTEQYF.